The 10 T cell receptor beta chains below all came from one sample that was sequenced in a study of PD-1 blockade in classical Hodgkin lymphoma. The method was immunoSEQ multiplex PCR; TCRdb's version includes in-frame clones alone and lacks a portion of them. This sample yields over 14,000 clones, of which about 90% are seen a single time; about 6% belongs to the top ten. As to time point: newly diagnosed, previously untreated cHL patient sample. Investigators obtained CD8+ T cells from thawed PBMCs by magnetic negative selection. Sequenced: CD8+ T cells from blood. The origin of the receptors is a human donor with classical Hodgkin lymphoma.

The chain joins TRBV11-2 to TRBJ2-5; D is undetermined. In germline, CDR1 is SGHAT, CDR2 FQNNGV. The CDR3 totals 14 residues. Deletions cut 1 base from V and 4 bases from J, with 10 bases between. The chain's CDR3 is CASSLGDSGETQYF. The CDR3 region has the DNA TGTGCCAGCAGCTTAGGCGACTCCGGAGAGACCCAGTACTTC.

This clone came up once. The chain uses TRBV18 and TRBJ1-1, with TRBD1 identical over 9 bases. After removal of 2 bases from V and 0 bases from J, the junction contained 4 bases not matched to a gene. CDR3 size: 16 residues. The V gene's germline CDR1 is KGHSH and CDR2 LQKENI. CDR3 in DNA: TGTGCCAGCTCACCAGGGGGACAGGGATTGAACACTGAAGCTTTCTTT. Residues: CASSPGGQGLNTEAFF.

The chain carries TRBV9 and TRBJ2-1, with 10 bases fitting TRBD2. The ends lost 3 bases at V and 9 bases at J; junction bases unmatched: 6. The CDR3 has 14 residues. Per germline, CDR1 SGDLS and CDR2 YYNGEE. For the CDR3, the DNA is TGTGCCAGCAGCGCTAGCGGGAGAGGCAGTGAGCAGTTCTTC. Translated: CASSASGRGSEQFF.

The chain combines TRBV7-9 with TRBJ1-1; no clear D. Trimming cost V 5 bases and J 0 bases, with 4 bases left between them. The CDR3 is 12 amino acids. CDR1 and CDR2 from the germline V gene are SEHNR and FQNEAQ (reference sequence). The CDR3 DNA sequence: TGTGCCAGCAGCAATTTGAACACTGAAGCTTTCTTT. Protein: CASSNLNTEAFF.

The rearrangement uses TRBV5-4 and TRBJ1-4; tentative D call: TRBD1 (5 bases). The CDR3 has 15 amino acids. Per the germline V gene, CDR1 is SGHNT and CDR2 is YYREEE (reference sequence). Trimming pared 4 bases from V and 1 base from J, leaving 11 bases between. CDR3: CASSGNGGTNEKLFF. CDR3 nucleotide sequence: TGTGCCAGCAGCGGAAATGGGGGAACTAATGAAAAACTGTTTTTT.

Concerning this clone itself: This sample includes further DNA sequences coding for the same CDR3. The V gene is TRBV27, the J gene TRBJ1-2; 8 nucleotides match TRBD1. The CDR3 length is 15 residues. The ends lost 6 bases at V and 6 bases at J; junction bases unmatched: 12. From germline, CDR1 is MNHEY and CDR2 SMNVEV (reference sequence). The CDR3 reads CASSLTLTGVNGYTF. CDR3 sequence (DNA): TGTGCCAGCAGCCTCACCTTGACAGGGGTTAATGGCTACACCTTC.

The J gene is TRBJ1-1, the V gene TRBV7-9; D is perhaps TRBD1 (5 bases). Trimming took 1 base from V and 4 from J, leaving 16 bases between them. This CDR3 contains 16 residues. Germline V gene sequence: CDR1 SEHNR, CDR2 FQNEAQ (reference sequence). The CDR3: CASSLGGSVGLTEAFF. For the CDR3, the DNA is TGTGCCAGCAGCTTAGGGGGCTCGGTCGGACTCACTGAAGCTTTCTTT.

V is TRBV9 and J is TRBJ2-2; tentatively, D is TRBD1 or TRBD2 (5 bases each). This CDR3 is 14 amino acids long. Trimming pared 5 bases from V and 6 bases from J, leaving 14 bases between. Germline V CDR1 and CDR2: SGDLS, YYNGEE. The DNA for the CDR3 is TGTGCCAGCAGATCCCCACTGGGGGCCGGGGAGCTGTTTTTT. The encoded protein is CASRSPLGAGELFF. Full variable domain (missing parts from reference TRBV9 and TRBJ2-2): DSGVTQTPKHLITATGQRVTLRCSPRSGDLSVYWYQQSLDQGLQFLIQYYNGEERAKGNILERFSAQQFPDLHSELNLSSLELGDSALYFCASRSPLGAGELFFGEGSRLTVL.

The V and J genes are TRBV11-3 and TRBJ2-7; possibly TRBD2 for D (5 bases). CDR3 length equals 14 residues. V lost 5 bases and J 3 bases, leaving 14 bases between the germline ends. Germline V gene lookup returns CDR1 SGHNT and CDR2 YENEEA. The CDR3 nucleotides read TGTGCCAGCAGCCCCTCGGGGTCTGACTACGAGCAGTACTTC. It is translated as CASSPSGSDYEQYF. Together with reference TRBV11-3 and TRBJ2-7, the CDR3 gives the full variable domain: EAGVVQSPRYKIIEKKQPVAFWCNPISGHNTLYWYLQNLGQGPELLIRYENEEAVDDSQLPKDRFSAERLKGVDSTLKIQPAELGDSAVYLCASSPSGSDYEQYFGPGTRLTVT.

V usage is TRBV9 and J usage is TRBJ2-6; TRBD2 is a possible D gene (6 bases). The ends were cut back, 4 bases at V and 0 bases at J, with 17 bases in the middle. Looked up from germline, CDR1 is SGDLS and CDR2 is YYNGEE. The CDR3 is 18 amino acids. CDR3: CASSPLGRDFSGANVLTF. In nucleotides, the CDR3 is TGTGCCAGCAGCCCGCTGGGACGGGACTTCTCTGGGGCCAACGTCCTGACTTTC.